The 11 T cell receptor beta chains listed next were all sequenced from one sample in a study of cytomegalovirus exposure and HLA in healthy donors. Both 60 Vbeta primers and 13 Jbeta primers went into the PCR. The repertoire was sequenced with immunoSEQ multiplex PCR; TCRdb's copy has only in-frame clones and lacks some. The profile shows 170,000 or so clones, approximately 80% of them singletons. The sample consisted of PBMCs. These receptor sequences come from a woman between 45 and 65 years old in good health and CMV-seropositive.

The rearrangement joins TRBV6-5 to TRBJ1-1, with D uncertain. V lost 2 bases and J 6 bases, leaving 13 bases between the germline ends. Per the germline V gene, CDR1 is MNHEY and CDR2 is SVGAGI. The CDR3 is 14 residues long. The CDR3 coding sequence is TGTGCCAGCAGTTACCCCGGGTCTGGCGCTGAAGCTTTCTTT. Its protein is CASSYPGSGAEAFF.

V and J are TRBV2 and TRBJ1-3, with 10 bases lining up with TRBD1. CDR1 and CDR2 from the germline V gene are SNHLY and FYNNEI. J gave up 3 bases and V 6 bases, and 5 bases lay outside the gene matches. This CDR3 has 15 residues. CDR3: CASSETGGYGNTIYF. DNA for the CDR3: TGTGCCAGCAGCGAGACAGGGGGCTATGGAAACACCATATATTTT.

CDR3 amino acids: CASSFMGNRGLNTEAFF. The CDR3, as DNA: TGTGCCAGCAGCTTTATGGGGAACAGGGGGCTGAACACTGAAGCTTTCTTT. The chain uses TRBV13 and TRBJ1-1, with 9 nucleotides matching TRBD1. CDR1 is PRHDT, CDR2 FYEKMQ, per germline (reference sequence). The J segment lost 0 bases and the V segment lost 3 bases, leaving 8 bases of the junction unmatched. The CDR3 is 17 residues long. The variable domain in full, with the rest retrieved from reference TRBV13 and TRBJ1-1, is AAGVIQSPRHLIKEKRETATLKCYPIPRHDTVYWYQQGPGQDPQFLISFYEKMQSDKGSIPDRFSAQQFSDYHSELNMSSLELGDSALYFCASSFMGNRGLNTEAFFGQGTRLTVV.

The rearrangement uses TRBV19 and TRBJ1-2; D possibly corresponds to TRBD1 (5 bases). The CDR3 extends over 14 amino acids. The germline CDR1 and CDR2 sequences are LNHDA and SQIVND (reference sequence). V lost 3 bases and J lost 5, with 13 bases in between. DNA for the CDR3: TGTGCCAGTAGTATTAAGGTGGGGACTTATGGCTACACCTTC. Its protein product is CASSIKVGTYGYTF.

This chain connects TRBV7-2 to TRBJ2-3; 10 bases agree with TRBD1. CDR3 length: 14 residues. V trimming: 6 bases; J trimming: 4 bases; junction bases outside the gene matches: 4. Germline V gene sequence: CDR1 SGHTA, CDR2 FQGNSA. CDR3 in amino acids: CASRGQGFSDTQYF. DNA of the CDR3: TGTGCCAGCAGGGGACAGGGGTTTTCAGATACGCAGTATTTT.

The chain joins TRBV7-9 to TRBJ2-7, with D maybe TRBD1 (5 bases). CDR1 is SEHNR and CDR2 is FQNEAQ in the germline V gene (reference sequence). V lost 5 bases, J lost 0 bases, and 14 bases lay in between. The CDR3 length is 15 residues. Here the CDR3 DNA reads TGTGCCAGCAGCCCCACAGGCCCGAGCTCCTACGAGCAGTACTTC. Its protein product is CASSPTGPSSYEQYF.

This sequence joins TRBV5-1 and TRBJ2-3; TRBD2 matches at 7 bases. Germline V gene sequence: CDR1 SGHRS, CDR2 YFSETQ. CDR3 length equals 17 residues. V shed 0 bases, J shed 0 bases, and the junction held 7 bases outside the gene matches. The chain's CDR3 is CASSLAVGGGSTDTQYF. The CDR3 region has the DNA TGCGCCAGCAGCTTGGCGGTCGGGGGAGGGAGCACAGATACGCAGTATTTT.

V is TRBV4-1 and J is TRBJ2-7; D not certain. There are 17 residues in the CDR3. The V gene lost 4 bases and the J gene lost 0 bases, with 19 bases spanning the gap. In germline, CDR1 is MGHRA, CDR2 YSYEKL. The CDR3 coding sequence is TGCGCCAGCAGCCGGTCCCTACGTACGAGCCTCTCCTACGAGCAGTACTTC. It codes for CASSRSLRTSLSYEQYF.

The J gene is TRBJ2-1, the V gene TRBV5-4; D call uncertain. CDR3 length equals 14 residues. CDR1 SGHNT and CDR2 YYREEE come from the germline V gene (reference sequence). V was shortened by 1 base and J by 4 bases, with 9 bases between the two germline ends. CDR3: CASSLKGGYNEQFF. The CDR3 coding sequence is TGTGCCAGCAGCTTGAAAGGCGGTTACAATGAGCAGTTCTTC.

This rearrangement joins TRBV4-2 to TRBJ2-5; 12 bases match TRBD2. The CDR3 loop spans 17 amino acids. CDR1 LGHNA and CDR2 YNFKEQ come from the germline V gene. Trimming at V came to 1 base and at J to 3 bases, leaving 6 bases not matched to a gene. DNA for the CDR3: TGTGCCAGCAGCCAAGGCCTAGCGGGAGGGCGGGAAGAGACCCAGTACTTC. Translation: CASSQGLAGGREETQYF.

The CDR3 loop reads CASSHRGKGANVLTF. Here the CDR3 DNA reads TGTGCCAGCAGCCACAGGGGGAAAGGGGCCAACGTCCTGACTTTC. J is TRBJ2-6 and V is TRBV28; 8 bases are shared with TRBD1. V lost 6 bases, J lost 4 bases, and 5 bases stayed unmatched. This CDR3 is 15 amino acids long. Germline V gene data show CDR1 as MDHEN and CDR2 as SYDVKM. Filled out from reference TRBV28 and TRBJ2-6, the complete variable domain reads DVKVTQSSRYLVKRTGEKVFLECVQDMDHENMFWYRQDPGLGLRLIYFSYDVKMKEKGDIPEGYSVSREKKERFSLILESASTNQTSMYLCASSHRGKGANVLTFGAGSRLTVL.